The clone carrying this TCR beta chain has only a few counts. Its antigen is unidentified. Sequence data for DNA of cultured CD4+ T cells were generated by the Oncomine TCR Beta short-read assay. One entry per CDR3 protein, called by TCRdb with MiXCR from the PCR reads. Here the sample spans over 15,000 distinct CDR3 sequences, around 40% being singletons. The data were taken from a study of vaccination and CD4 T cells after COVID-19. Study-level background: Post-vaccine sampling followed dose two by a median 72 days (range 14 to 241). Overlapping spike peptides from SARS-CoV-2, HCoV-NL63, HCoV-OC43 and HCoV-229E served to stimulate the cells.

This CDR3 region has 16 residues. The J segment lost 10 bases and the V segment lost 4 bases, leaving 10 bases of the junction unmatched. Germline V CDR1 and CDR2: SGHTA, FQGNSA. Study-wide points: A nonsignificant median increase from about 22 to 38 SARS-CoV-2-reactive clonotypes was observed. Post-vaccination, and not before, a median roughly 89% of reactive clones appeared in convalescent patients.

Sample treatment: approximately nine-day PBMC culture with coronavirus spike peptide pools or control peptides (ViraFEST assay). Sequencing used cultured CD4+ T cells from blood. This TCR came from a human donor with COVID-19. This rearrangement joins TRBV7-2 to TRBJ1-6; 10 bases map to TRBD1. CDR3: CASSSFRTGGGSPLHF. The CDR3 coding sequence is TGTGCCAGCAGCTCGTTTCGGACAGGGGGTGGGTCACCCCTCCACTTT. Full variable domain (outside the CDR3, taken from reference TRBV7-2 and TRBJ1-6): GAGVSQSPSNKVTEKGKDVELRCDPISGHTALYWYRQSLGQGLEFLIYFQGNSAPDKSGLPSDRFSAERTGGSVSTLTIQRTQQEDSAVYLCASSSFRTGGGSPLHFGNGTRLTVT.